This TCR beta chain was recovered during a study of blood T cell repertoires in COVID-19. In this sample, this clone turned up once. As handled by the study authors: For nucleated cells, counts were estimated from reference gene primer amplification. Sequenced by immunoSEQ multiplex PCR; TCRdb stores in-frame clones only, minus some. The D gene and trimming were derived from the DNA, and the V and J assignments and clone size from that table. The sample yields about 140,000 clones, approximately 85% seen once. Sequencing was carried out using peripheral blood. This clonotype originated in a man aged 45-60 years with acute or convalescent COVID-19.

CDR3 in DNA: TGTGCCAGCAGCTTAACAGCGGGGGGGTTCCGTGAGCAGTTCTTC. Its translation: CASSLTAGGFREQFF. The V gene is TRBV13, the J gene TRBJ2-1; 10 bases are shared with TRBD2. Germline trimming cut 2 bases from V and 9 bases from J; bases unmatched to any gene: 7. The CDR3 spans 15 residues. The germline gives CDR1 PRHDT, CDR2 FYEKMQ (reference sequence). Together with reference TRBV13 and TRBJ2-1, the CDR3 gives the full variable domain: AAGVIQSPRHLIKEKRETATLKCYPIPRHDTVYWYQQGPGQDPQFLISFYEKMQSDKGSIPDRFSAQQFSDYHSELNMSSLELGDSALYFCASSLTAGGFREQFFGPGTRLTVL.